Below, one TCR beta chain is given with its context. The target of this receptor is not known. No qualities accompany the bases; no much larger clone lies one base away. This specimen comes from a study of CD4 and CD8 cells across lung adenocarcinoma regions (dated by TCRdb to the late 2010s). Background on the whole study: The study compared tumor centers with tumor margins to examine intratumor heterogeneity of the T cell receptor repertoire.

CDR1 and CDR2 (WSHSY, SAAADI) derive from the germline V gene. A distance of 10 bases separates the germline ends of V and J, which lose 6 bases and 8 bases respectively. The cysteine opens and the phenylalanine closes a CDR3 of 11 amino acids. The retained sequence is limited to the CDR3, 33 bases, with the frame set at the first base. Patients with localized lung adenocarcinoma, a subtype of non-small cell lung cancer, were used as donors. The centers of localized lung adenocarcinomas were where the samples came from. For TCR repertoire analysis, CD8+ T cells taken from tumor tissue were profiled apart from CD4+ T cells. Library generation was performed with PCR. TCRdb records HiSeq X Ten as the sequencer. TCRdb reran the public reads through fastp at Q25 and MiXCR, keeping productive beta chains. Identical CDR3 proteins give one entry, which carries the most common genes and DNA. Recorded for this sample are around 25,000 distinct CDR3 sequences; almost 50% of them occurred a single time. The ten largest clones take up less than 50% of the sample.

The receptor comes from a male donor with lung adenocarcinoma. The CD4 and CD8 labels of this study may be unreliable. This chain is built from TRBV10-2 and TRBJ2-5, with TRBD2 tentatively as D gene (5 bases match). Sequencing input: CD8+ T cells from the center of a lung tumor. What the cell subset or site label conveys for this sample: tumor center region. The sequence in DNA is TGCGCCAGCAGGGGAACGGGAACCCAGTACTTC. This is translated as CASRGTGTQYF.